These T cell receptor beta chains were read from a single sample in a study of blood T cell repertoires in COVID-19. TCRdb's copy holds only in-frame clones and misses some; the assay was immunoSEQ multiplex PCR. Among 200,000 to 250,000 clones listed, roughly 90% were seen once. The sample taken for sequencing was PBMCs or T cells enriched from blood (not recorded which). Every receptor here comes from a man aged 30-40 years who had been exposed to COVID-19. Each CDR3 is given with its conserved first and last residue. The D gene is left open where the match is weak. Size is omitted from some rows. Given values are once, few, many or a class for expanded clones.

D gene	clone size	J gene	V gene	CDR3 protein	CDR3 DNA
TRBD2	.	TRBJ2-5	TRBV7-6	CASSVRLAGGQETQYF	TGTGCCAGCAGCGTACGACTAGCGGGGGGACAAGAGACCCAGTACTTC
TRBD2	once	TRBJ2-1	TRBV29-1	CSVRPGLAINEQFF	TGCAGCGTAAGGCCGGGACTAGCGATCAATGAGCAGTTCTTC
.	.	TRBJ2-7	TRBV14	CASSQQGPFEQYF	TGTGCCAGCAGCCAGCAGGGGCCCTTCGAGCAGTACTTC
.	.	TRBJ2-5	TRBV3-1/TRBV3-2	CASSPTDFQETQYF	TGTGCCAGCAGCCCCACGGACTTCCAAGAGACCCAGTACTTC
.	.	TRBJ2-7	TRBV21-1	CASSTRRDRGSYEQYF	TGTGCCAGCAGCACCCGGCGTGACAGGGGTTCCTACGAGCAGTACTTC
.	few	TRBJ1-1	TRBV11-2	CASSHPGTQGMNTEAFF	TGTGCCAGCAGCCACCCGGGCACACAGGGCATGAACACTGAAGCTTTCTTT
.	.	TRBJ1-1	TRBV9	CASSPDTLNTEAFF	TGTGCCAGCAGCCCCGACACTTTGAACACTGAAGCTTTCTTT
TRBD1	.	TRBJ1-4	TRBV7-9	CASSGNRGRDEKLFF	TGTGCCAGCAGCGGCAACAGGGGGAGGGATGAAAAACTGTTTTTT
.	.	TRBJ2-7	TRBV5-4	CASSIRGTYEQYF	TGTGCCAGCAGCATACGGGGGACCTACGAGCAGTACTTC
TRBD1	.	TRBJ1-5	TRBV29-1	CSVKVEGARQPQHF	TGCAGCGTTAAGGTCGAGGGGGCGCGTCAGCCCCAGCATTTT
.	.	TRBJ2-2	TRBV9	CASTQRGSTGELFF	TGTGCCAGCACTCAGAGGGGGAGCACCGGGGAGCTGTTTTTT
.	.	TRBJ2-5	TRBV11-2	CASSSPVGETQYF	TGTGCCAGCAGCTCCCCGGTCGGAGAGACCCAGTACTTC
.	.	TRBJ1-2	TRBV11-3	CASSLDGAGVNYGYTF	TGTGCCAGCAGCTTAGATGGCGCAGGGGTTAACTATGGCTACACCTTC
.	.	TRBJ2-2	TRBV7-2	CASSRQNANTGELFF	TGTGCCAGCAGCAGACAGAACGCGAACACCGGGGAGCTGTTTTTT
.	.	TRBJ2-7	TRBV11-2	CASSLDITIEQYF	TGTGCCAGCAGCTTAGATATCACTATCGAGCAGTACTTC
TRBD1	.	TRBJ1-1	TRBV7-2	CASSIPQGAPSDTEAFF	TGTGCCAGCAGCATCCCCCAGGGGGCGCCTTCGGACACTGAAGCTTTCTTT
.	.	TRBJ1-6	TRBV7-9	CASSGPGRVAPLHF	TGTGCCAGCAGCGGGCCCGGGAGGGTAGCACCCCTCCACTTT
.	.	TRBJ1-6	TRBV12-5	CASGPTDGGTYNSPLHF	TGTGCTAGTGGTCCGACGGACGGGGGAACCTATAATTCACCCCTCCACTTT
TRBD2	.	TRBJ2-7	TRBV7-2	CASSDSGGAYEQYF	TGTGCCAGCAGCGATAGCGGGGGGGCCTACGAGCAGTACTTC
.	.	TRBJ2-7	TRBV5-4	CASSLDLSSYEQYF	TGTGCCAGCAGCTTGGATTTATCCTCCTACGAGCAGTACTTC
TRBD1	once	TRBJ1-1	TRBV27	CASSLTGGEAFF	TGTGCCAGCAGTCTCACAGGGGGGGAAGCTTTCTTT
.	.	TRBJ2-1	TRBV29-1	CSVRDKNEQFF	TGCAGCGTAAGGGACAAAAATGAGCAGTTCTTC